This T cell receptor (delta chain) was sequenced in a study of gammadelta T cells in human blood (dated by TCRdb to about 2020). Worth noting for this clone: The clone's antigen remains unknown. Only one base separates this from a far larger clonotype, so it likely reflects a read error.

The library relied on RT-PCR. Sequencing was carried out with an Illumina MiSeq. Clonotypes were called again by TCRdb from the public reads via CATT, and duplicate nucleotide sequences were then merged into one entry. Here the sample has around 760 delta-chain clones; approximately 60% occur a single time. Roughly 30% of the sample is taken by the ten largest. CDR1 and CDR2, looked up from the germline V gene, are GEAIGNYY and EKD. From cysteine to phenylalanine, the CDR3 is 19 amino acids long. Here the CDR3 DNA is all that survives: 57 bases in frame from base 1. Findings and caveats that apply to the study as a whole: In the study, polyclonal expansion of innate gamma-delta T cells immediately after birth was reported to appear to be driven by microbial exposure.

This clonotype was sampled from a newborn. The chain is made from TRDV2 and TRDJ3; the D gene remains uncertain. The sequencing input was Vgamma9Vdelta2 gamma-delta T cells from cord blood. The DNA is as follows: TGTGCCTATGACAAACCCCCTCCCTCAAGCTCCTGGGACACCCGACAGATGTTTTTC. This translates into CAYDKPPPSSSWDTRQMFF.